What follows is one T cell receptor beta chain and its context. Each participant's cohort was designated according to participant-reported clinical history. Produced via immunoSEQ multiplex PCR; TCRdb's table is partial and in-frame only. The sample lists fewer than 400,000 clones, approximately 92% occurring once. Germline V gene lookup returns CDR1 MNHEY and CDR2 SVGAGI. With V trimmed by 6 bases and J by 7 bases, 7 bases remained unmatched. This CDR3 comprises 15 residues. These data are taken from a study of blood T cell repertoires in COVID-19. Background on the study: Sources were T cells, B-cell-depleted T cells, or PBMCs; the material itself was cDNA or gDNA.

The chain has TRBV6-5 and TRBJ1-6; 9 bases are shared with TRBD1. This receptor was obtained from a woman in her 30s who had recovered from COVID-19. The sample comprised PBMCs or T cells enriched from blood (not recorded which). The CDR3 reads CASSWDRARNSPLHF. Written as DNA, the CDR3 is TGTGCCAGCAGCTGGGACAGGGCGCGCAATTCACCCCTCCACTTT.